Listed below are T cell receptor beta chains from one sample, sequenced in a study of technical replicates of blood from a few donors. Assay used: immunoSEQ multiplex PCR; TCRdb lists only in-frame clones, some missing. The sample has 80,000 or so clones; 90% to 95% are singletons. The sequencing input was T cells isolated from PBMCs. The receptors originated from a human donor in good health. CDR3s include the opening cysteine and the closing phenylalanine or tryptophan. Fields, in order: J gene, D gene, clone size, V gene, CDR3 protein, CDR3 DNA. D genes are given only for firm matches. Only some rows state a clone size, as once, few, many or a class for expanded clones.

TRBJ1-4 | . | . | TRBV10-3 | CAISGQLGTNEKLFF | TGTGCCATCAGTGGACAGCTCGGAACTAATGAAAAACTGTTTTTT
TRBJ1-2 | . | . | TRBV28 | CASSPQGISNYGYTF | TGTGCCAGCAGTCCCCAGGGCATTAGTAACTATGGCTACACCTTC
TRBJ2-2 | TRBD1 | . | TRBV9 | CASSSQGRELFF | TGTGCCAGCAGCTCACAGGGGAGGGAGCTGTTTTTT
TRBJ2-2 | TRBD2 | once | TRBV7-9 | CASSSVAGAVAGELFF | TGTGCCAGCAGCTCGGTAGCGGGAGCGGTGGCCGGGGAGCTGTTTTTT
TRBJ1-2 | . | . | TRBV29-1 | CSVEDIGGGNYGYTF | TGCAGCGTTGAAGATATAGGGGGGGGGAACTATGGCTACACCTTC
TRBJ2-3 | . | . | TRBV27 | CASRYLAISSTDTQYF | TGTGCCAGCCGATATTTGGCAATCTCTAGCACAGATACGCAGTATTTT
TRBJ2-6 | TRBD1 | . | TRBV4-3 | CASSQGTGAGANVLTF | TGCGCCAGCAGCCAAGGGACAGGGGCTGGGGCCAACGTCCTGACTTTC
TRBJ1-1 | . | . | TRBV30 | CAWKWGPNTEAFF | TGTGCCTGGAAGTGGGGGCCAAACACTGAAGCTTTCTTT
TRBJ1-2 | TRBD1 | . | TRBV30 | CAWSTAQGAGGYTF | TGTGCCTGGAGTACCGCCCAGGGGGCGGGCGGCTACACCTTC
TRBJ2-2 | . | once | TRBV27 | CASREVAGELFF | TGTGCCAGCAGGGAGGTAGCCGGGGAGCTGTTTTTT
TRBJ2-3 | . | . | TRBV5-1 | CASSLETGTSTDTQYF | TGCGCCAGCAGCTTGGAGACAGGTACTAGCACAGATACGCAGTATTTT
TRBJ2-1 | . | . | TRBV5-1 | CASSLAGQNNNEQFF | TGCGCCAGCAGCTTGGCCGGACAGAATAACAATGAGCAGTTCTTC
TRBJ1-2 | TRBD1 | . | TRBV6-4 | CASSRTGEHYGYTF | TGTGCCAGCAGCCGGACAGGGGAGCACTATGGCTACACCTTC